This TCR beta chain was sequenced for a study of blood T cell repertoires in COVID-19. Across the whole study: Spain, Italy and the United States supplied samples that represented acute and convalescent COVID-19. In each case, the material was cDNA or gDNA derived from T cells, B-cell-depleted T cells, or PBMCs.

CDR1 is SNHLY, CDR2 FYNNEI, per germline. The ends were cut back, 7 bases at V and 6 bases at J, with 10 bases in the middle. The CDR3 is 13 amino acids. Under the authors' procedure: Quantification of nucleated cells was approximated via reference gene primer amplification. Some clones are missing from TCRdb's copy, which holds only in-frame ones; the method was immunoSEQ multiplex PCR. Clone size and the V and J calls come from that table; the DNA yielded D and trimming. The data show 230,000 or so clones, 75% to 85% seen once. The sequenced material came from peripheral blood. This clonotype was sampled from a woman aged 40 to 50 who had recovered from COVID-19. This chain links TRBV2 with TRBJ1-6; D perhaps matches TRBD1 (6 bases). The CDR3 is CASTQGLNSPLHF. In nucleotides, the CDR3 is TGTGCCAGCACACAGGGTCTTAATTCACCCCTCCACTTT.